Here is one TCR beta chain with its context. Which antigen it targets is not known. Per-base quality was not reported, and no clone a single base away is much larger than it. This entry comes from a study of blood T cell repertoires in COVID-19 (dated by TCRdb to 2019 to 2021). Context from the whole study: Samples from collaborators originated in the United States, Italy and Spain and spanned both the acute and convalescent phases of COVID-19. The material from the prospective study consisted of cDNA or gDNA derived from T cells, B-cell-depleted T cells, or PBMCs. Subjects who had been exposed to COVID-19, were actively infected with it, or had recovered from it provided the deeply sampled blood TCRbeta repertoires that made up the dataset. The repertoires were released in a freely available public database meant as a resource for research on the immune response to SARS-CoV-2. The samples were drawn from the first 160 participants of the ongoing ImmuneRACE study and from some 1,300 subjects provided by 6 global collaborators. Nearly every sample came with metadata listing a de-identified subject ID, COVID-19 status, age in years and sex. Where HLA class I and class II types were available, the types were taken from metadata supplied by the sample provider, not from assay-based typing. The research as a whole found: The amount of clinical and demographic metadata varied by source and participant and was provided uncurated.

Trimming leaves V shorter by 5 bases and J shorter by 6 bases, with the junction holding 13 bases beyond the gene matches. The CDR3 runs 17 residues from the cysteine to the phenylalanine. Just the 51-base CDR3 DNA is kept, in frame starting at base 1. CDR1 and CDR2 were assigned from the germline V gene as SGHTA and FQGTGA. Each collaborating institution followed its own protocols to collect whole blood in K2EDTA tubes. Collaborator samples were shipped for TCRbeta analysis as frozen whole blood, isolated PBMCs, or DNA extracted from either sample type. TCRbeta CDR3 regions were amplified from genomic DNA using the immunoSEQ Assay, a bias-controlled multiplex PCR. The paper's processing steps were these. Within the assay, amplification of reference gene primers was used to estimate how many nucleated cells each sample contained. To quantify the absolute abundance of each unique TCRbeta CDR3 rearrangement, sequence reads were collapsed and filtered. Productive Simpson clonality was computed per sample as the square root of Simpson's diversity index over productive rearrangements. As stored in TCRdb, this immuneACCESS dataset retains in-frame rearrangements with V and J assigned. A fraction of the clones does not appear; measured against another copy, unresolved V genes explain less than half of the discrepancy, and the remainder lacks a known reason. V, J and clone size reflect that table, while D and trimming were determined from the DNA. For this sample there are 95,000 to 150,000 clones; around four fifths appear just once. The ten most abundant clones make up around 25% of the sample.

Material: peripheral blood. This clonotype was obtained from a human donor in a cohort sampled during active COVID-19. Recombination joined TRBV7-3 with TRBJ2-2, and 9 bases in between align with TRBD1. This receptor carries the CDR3 CASSSHRDRASSGELFF. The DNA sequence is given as TGTGCCAGCAGCAGTCACCGGGACAGGGCGTCATCCGGGGAGCTGTTTTTT.